These T cell receptor beta chains were read from a single sample in a study of metastatic and nonmetastatic thyroid tumors. TCRdb re-called clones via MiXCR from the PCR reads. The sample records fewer than 40,000 clones, approximately 17% being singletons. The material sequenced was tumor tissue. The receptor source for this set is a female donor with papillary thyroid cancer or a benign thyroid nodule (not recorded which). Some clones in this sample may be carry-over from other donors' samples. Each CDR3 is given without its conserved first and last residue. The order of the fields is V gene, CDR3 protein.

TRBV4-3 ASSQVTGTEAF
TRBV19 AISITGGADQPQH
TRBV7-2 ASSSQRGTQY
TRBV20-1 SAGRTGVASDTQY
TRBV5-1 ASSRGTGAGYT
TRBV20-1 SASVSSGANVLT
TRBV5-1 ASSFGDLGVAQY
TRBV5-5 ASSWTGLNEKLF
TRBV6-1 ASREYGYT
TRBV9 ASSGGQGKTEAL
TRBV27 ASSLLGQGSFYEQY
TRBV7-2 ASSLLPANTGELF
TRBV7-8 ASSTERDAALYEQY
TRBV6-5 ASSSLVGAYEQF
TRBV25-1 ASRPDRANLQETQY
TRBV20-1 SAAPSLLAGFYEQY
TRBV5-1 ASSLGDRVGEQY
TRBV6-1 ASSVRCGDEQY
TRBV5-1 ASRLAGYRQETQY
TRBV24-1 ATSDQYTDTQY
TRBV6-1 ASRDSGGTGELF
TRBV27 ASIPWAGQWGSYEQY
TRBV5-1 ASSLLAGGPGGELF
TRBV4-1 ASSPDQTGTVSYNSPLH
TRBV29-1 SVRSGGRYEQY
TRBV24-1 ATSDLLGNTGELF
TRBV6-1 ASSPPPGTGAHFEAF
TRBV7-2 ASSSRTGGGYEQY
TRBV30 AWRTGEKLF
TRBV5-4 ASRSFGLGRTDTQY
TRBV7-8 ASSLTRGTDTQY
TRBV14 ASSQGGRFVYEQY
TRBV6-1 ASSSYTGRKFYEQY
TRBV24-1 ATSDRDRESSYEQY
TRBV27 ARLSLGDRGEQY
TRBV6-1 ANRPRARGDTQY
TRBV4-1 ASSRSPGQGSSEQY
TRBV5-1 ASSSGGQGTIREQY
TRBV19 ASSIEGYNEQF
TRBV6-2/TRBV6-3 ASSYSGSTEAF
TRBV29-1 SVSRGSGANVLT
TRBV6-2/TRBV6-3 ASSYSTTGGWNEQY
TRBV20-1 SARGEFGTDTQY
TRBV28 ASSRGTGSTGELF
TRBV3-1 ASSQDLLAGAYRLSTDTQY
TRBV18 ASSPLDRWVNSPLH
TRBV6-2/TRBV6-3 ASSYSASGGIKETQY
TRBV27 ASGKTGEGYGYT
TRBV2 ASGLSGRSDTQY
TRBV5-1 ASSTDRGYTEAF
TRBV7-2 ASSYTNQPQH